These T cell receptor beta chains were read from a single sample in a study of CD8+ T cells in alopecia areata. Clones were read by immunoSEQ multiplex PCR, and TCRdb kept only the in-frame ones, dropping some. The table records 200,000 or so clones, around 43% of them present only once. The sequencing used CD4+ T cells sorted from blood, collected at approximately week 36, from a patient treated with tofacitinib. The source of these receptors is a human donor with alopecia areata. Each CDR3 is given with its conserved first and last residue. D genes are given only for firm matches. Size values are once, few and many counts, or a class for expanded clones, and some rows have none.

clone size: -
V gene: TRBV29-1
D gene: TRBD1
J gene: TRBJ1-2
CDR3 protein: CSVGTGTNYGYTF
CDR3 DNA: TGCAGCGTTGGGACAGGGACTAACTATGGCTACACCTTC

clone size: -
V gene: TRBV25-1
D gene: -
J gene: TRBJ1-1
CDR3 protein: CASSSLRATEAFF
CDR3 DNA: TGTGCCAGCAGCTCCCTCCGGGCCACTGAAGCTTTCTTT

clone size: -
V gene: TRBV6-1
D gene: -
J gene: TRBJ1-5
CDR3 protein: CASSEGLQPQHF
CDR3 DNA: TGTGCCAGCAGTGAAGGACTTCAGCCCCAGCATTTT

clone size: -
V gene: TRBV30
D gene: TRBD2
J gene: TRBJ2-7
CDR3 protein: CAWSVQAGTYEQYF
CDR3 DNA: TGTGCCTGGAGTGTACAAGCGGGGACCTACGAGCAGTACTTC

clone size: few
V gene: TRBV30
D gene: -
J gene: TRBJ1-2
CDR3 protein: CAWSGSRGYGYTF
CDR3 DNA: TGTGCCTGGAGTGGATCGCGGGGCTATGGCTACACCTTC

clone size: few
V gene: TRBV6-5
D gene: -
J gene: TRBJ1-4
CDR3 protein: CASSNSFATNEKLFF
CDR3 DNA: TGTGCCAGCAGCAACAGTTTTGCCACTAATGAAAAACTGTTTTTT

clone size: few
V gene: TRBV5-1
D gene: -
J gene: TRBJ2-5
CDR3 protein: CASSFRGQETQYF
CDR3 DNA: TGCGCCAGCAGCTTCAGGGGACAAGAGACCCAGTACTTC

clone size: -
V gene: TRBV15
D gene: TRBD1
J gene: TRBJ2-7
CDR3 protein: CATSRPGQGYEQYF
CDR3 DNA: TGTGCCACCAGCAGACCGGGACAGGGCTACGAGCAGTACTTC

clone size: -
V gene: TRBV7-3
D gene: -
J gene: TRBJ2-1
CDR3 protein: CASSSDRRNYNEQFF
CDR3 DNA: TGTGCCAGCAGCTCTGACAGGCGAAACTACAATGAGCAGTTCTTC

clone size: few
V gene: TRBV7-2
D gene: -
J gene: TRBJ2-5
CDR3 protein: CASSLGGFSQETQYF
CDR3 DNA: TGTGCCAGCAGCTTAGGAGGGTTCAGCCAAGAGACCCAGTACTTC

clone size: -
V gene: TRBV5-4
D gene: TRBD2
J gene: TRBJ2-5
CDR3 protein: CASSLGLAGGRQETQYF
CDR3 DNA: TGTGCCAGCAGCTTGGGACTAGCGGGAGGAAGGCAAGAGACCCAGTACTTC

clone size: -
V gene: TRBV9
D gene: -
J gene: TRBJ2-1
CDR3 protein: CASSAAGTNEQFF
CDR3 DNA: TGTGCCAGCAGCGCAGCAGGGACGAATGAGCAGTTCTTC

clone size: -
V gene: TRBV5-1
D gene: -
J gene: TRBJ2-7
CDR3 protein: CASSPTSRGISYEQYF
CDR3 DNA: TGCGCCAGCAGCCCGACTAGCAGGGGGATCTCCTACGAGCAGTACTTC

clone size: -
V gene: TRBV6-5
D gene: -
J gene: TRBJ2-4
CDR3 protein: CASGTSAAKNIQYF
CDR3 DNA: TGTGCCAGTGGGACATCTGCGGCCAAAAACATTCAGTACTTC

clone size: few
V gene: TRBV11-2
D gene: -
J gene: TRBJ1-2
CDR3 protein: CASSSLGPYGYTF
CDR3 DNA: TGTGCCAGCAGCTCTCTGGGTCCCTATGGCTACACCTTC

clone size: many
V gene: TRBV2
D gene: -
J gene: TRBJ1-2
CDR3 protein: CASSVGQGEGYTF
CDR3 DNA: TGTGCCAGCAGTGTGGGCCAGGGCGAAGGCTACACCTTC

clone size: few
V gene: TRBV28
D gene: -
J gene: TRBJ2-7
CDR3 protein: CASSRTATYEQYF
CDR3 DNA: TGTGCCAGCAGTCGGACAGCTACCTACGAGCAGTACTTC

clone size: few
V gene: TRBV7-9
D gene: -
J gene: TRBJ1-1
CDR3 protein: CASSLGVGGQDTEAFF
CDR3 DNA: TGTGCCAGCAGCTTAGGGGTCGGCGGTCAAGACACTGAAGCTTTCTTT

clone size: -
V gene: TRBV5-4
D gene: TRBD2
J gene: TRBJ2-1
CDR3 protein: CASSLGLAVYNEQFF
CDR3 DNA: TGTGCCAGCAGCTTAGGACTAGCGGTCTACAATGAGCAGTTCTTC

clone size: few
V gene: TRBV7-9
D gene: -
J gene: TRBJ2-2
CDR3 protein: CASSFRVTGELFF
CDR3 DNA: TGTGCCAGCAGCTTTAGGGTTACCGGGGAGCTGTTTTTT

clone size: once
V gene: TRBV30
D gene: -
J gene: TRBJ2-7
CDR3 protein: CAWSDGPQRGQYF
CDR3 DNA: TGTGCCTGGAGTGACGGGCCCCAACGCGGGCAGTACTTC

clone size: -
V gene: TRBV9
D gene: -
J gene: TRBJ2-1
CDR3 protein: CASSVGPYSNEQFF
CDR3 DNA: TGTGCCAGCAGCGTAGGACCGTATTCCAATGAGCAGTTCTTC

clone size: -
V gene: TRBV7-6
D gene: -
J gene: TRBJ2-7
CDR3 protein: CASSLGSRENSYEQYF
CDR3 DNA: TGTGCCAGCAGCTTAGGAAGCAGGGAAAACTCCTACGAGCAGTACTTC

clone size: -
V gene: TRBV2
D gene: -
J gene: TRBJ2-5
CDR3 protein: CASNSVPRDTQYF
CDR3 DNA: TGTGCCAGCAATAGTGTACCACGGGACACCCAGTACTTC

clone size: -
V gene: TRBV14
D gene: TRBD2
J gene: TRBJ2-7
CDR3 protein: CASSQGRPSLAAYEQYF
CDR3 DNA: TGTGCCAGCAGCCAAGGAAGGCCTTCACTAGCGGCCTACGAGCAGTACTTC

clone size: -
V gene: TRBV7-2
D gene: -
J gene: TRBJ2-7
CDR3 protein: CASSLAGGYEQYF
CDR3 DNA: TGTGCCAGCAGCTTAGCGGGTGGATACGAGCAGTACTTC

clone size: -
V gene: TRBV25-1
D gene: -
J gene: TRBJ2-7
CDR3 protein: CASSAGQGHYEQYF
CDR3 DNA: TGTGCCAGCAGTGCTGGTCAGGGACACTACGAGCAGTACTTC

clone size: -
V gene: TRBV7-2
D gene: -
J gene: TRBJ1-3
CDR3 protein: CASSLRPQGTGNTIYF
CDR3 DNA: TGTGCCAGCAGCTTAAGGCCCCAGGGCACTGGAAACACCATATATTTT

clone size: -
V gene: TRBV29-1
D gene: -
J gene: TRBJ1-5
CDR3 protein: CSVPGGSGNQPQHF
CDR3 DNA: TGCAGCGTTCCCGGGGGTAGCGGCAATCAGCCCCAGCATTTT

clone size: few
V gene: TRBV11-2
D gene: -
J gene: TRBJ2-3
CDR3 protein: CASSRARDADTQYF
CDR3 DNA: TGTGCCAGCAGCCGAGCCAGGGATGCAGATACGCAGTATTTT

clone size: few
V gene: TRBV6-4
D gene: TRBD1
J gene: TRBJ2-2
CDR3 protein: CASSSGTGDTGELFF
CDR3 DNA: TGTGCCAGCAGTTCCGGGACAGGGGATACCGGGGAGCTGTTTTTT

clone size: -
V gene: TRBV29-1
D gene: -
J gene: TRBJ2-7
CDR3 protein: CSVEFAYSLGEQYF
CDR3 DNA: TGCAGCGTTGAATTCGCTTACAGCTTAGGCGAGCAGTACTTC

clone size: -
V gene: TRBV4-1
D gene: TRBD2
J gene: TRBJ2-7
CDR3 protein: CASSLVTSGNYEQYF
CDR3 DNA: TGCGCCAGCAGCCTAGTGACTAGCGGGAACTACGAGCAGTACTTC

clone size: -
V gene: TRBV10-3
D gene: TRBD2
J gene: TRBJ2-1
CDR3 protein: CATAIGTSGAEEQFF
CDR3 DNA: TGTGCCACCGCTATTGGGACTAGCGGCGCGGAGGAGCAGTTCTTC

clone size: -
V gene: TRBV6-6
D gene: -
J gene: TRBJ1-2
CDR3 protein: CASSYSIAGSGYTF
CDR3 DNA: TGTGCCAGCAGTTACTCGATTGCGGGATCTGGCTACACCTTC

clone size: few
V gene: TRBV19
D gene: -
J gene: TRBJ1-1
CDR3 protein: CASSIQGIRVEAFF
CDR3 DNA: TGTGCCAGTAGTATTCAAGGGATTCGGGTTGAAGCTTTCTTT

clone size: -
V gene: TRBV20-1
D gene: -
J gene: TRBJ2-1
CDR3 protein: CRRGGEQFF
CDR3 DNA: TGCAGAAGGGGGGGTGAGCAGTTCTTC

clone size: few
V gene: TRBV19
D gene: TRBD2
J gene: TRBJ2-1
CDR3 protein: CASSTQQGAGEQFF
CDR3 DNA: TGTGCCAGTAGTACCCAGCAGGGAGCGGGAGAACAGTTCTTC

clone size: -
V gene: TRBV30
D gene: -
J gene: TRBJ1-2
CDR3 protein: CAWSVKGKHGYTF
CDR3 DNA: TGTGCCTGGAGTGTAAAAGGAAAGCATGGCTACACCTTC

clone size: few
V gene: TRBV28
D gene: TRBD1
J gene: TRBJ2-4
CDR3 protein: CASSGTVLAKNIQYF
CDR3 DNA: TGTGCCAGCAGCGGGACAGTCCTAGCCAAAAACATTCAGTACTTC

clone size: -
V gene: TRBV4-1
D gene: -
J gene: TRBJ2-1
CDR3 protein: CASSQLLRVNEQFF
CDR3 DNA: TGCGCCAGCAGCCAGCTCTTAAGGGTCAATGAGCAGTTCTTC

clone size: -
V gene: TRBV15
D gene: -
J gene: TRBJ1-2
CDR3 protein: CATSRDRGQFHGYTF
CDR3 DNA: TGTGCCACCAGCAGAGATCGGGGGCAGTTCCATGGCTACACCTTC

clone size: few
V gene: TRBV4-2
D gene: TRBD2
J gene: TRBJ2-2
CDR3 protein: CASTHGAGANTGELFF
CDR3 DNA: TGTGCCAGCACCCACGGGGCGGGGGCGAACACCGGGGAGCTGTTTTTT

clone size: -
V gene: TRBV29-1
D gene: -
J gene: TRBJ2-4
CDR3 protein: CSVELWGSVTKNIQYF
CDR3 DNA: TGCAGCGTTGAATTATGGGGGTCGGTGACCAAAAACATTCAGTACTTC

clone size: few
V gene: TRBV29-1
D gene: -
J gene: TRBJ2-3
CDR3 protein: CSVVFADTQYF
CDR3 DNA: TGCAGCGTTGTCTTTGCAGATACGCAGTATTTT